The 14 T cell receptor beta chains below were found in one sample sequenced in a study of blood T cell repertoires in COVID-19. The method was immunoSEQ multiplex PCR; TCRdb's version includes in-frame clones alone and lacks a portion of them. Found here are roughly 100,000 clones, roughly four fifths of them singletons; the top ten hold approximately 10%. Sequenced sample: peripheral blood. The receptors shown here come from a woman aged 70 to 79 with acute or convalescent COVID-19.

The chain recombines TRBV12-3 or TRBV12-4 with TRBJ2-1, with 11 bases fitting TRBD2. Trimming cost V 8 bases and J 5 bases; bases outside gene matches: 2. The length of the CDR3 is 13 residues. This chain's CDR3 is CASGGLADNEQFF. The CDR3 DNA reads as TGTGCCAGCGGGGGACTAGCGGACAATGAGCAGTTCTTC.

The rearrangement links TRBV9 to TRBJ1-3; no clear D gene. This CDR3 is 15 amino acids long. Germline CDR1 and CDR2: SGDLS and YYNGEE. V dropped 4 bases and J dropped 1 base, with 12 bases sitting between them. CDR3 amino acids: CASSPHGESGNTIYF. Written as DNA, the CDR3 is TGTGCCAGCAGCCCCCATGGGGAGTCTGGAAACACCATATATTTT. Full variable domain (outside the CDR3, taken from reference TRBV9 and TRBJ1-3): DSGVTQTPKHLITATGQRVTLRCSPRSGDLSVYWYQQSLDQGLQFLIQYYNGEERAKGNILERFSAQQFPDLHSELNLSSLELGDSALYFCASSPHGESGNTIYFGEGSWLTVV.

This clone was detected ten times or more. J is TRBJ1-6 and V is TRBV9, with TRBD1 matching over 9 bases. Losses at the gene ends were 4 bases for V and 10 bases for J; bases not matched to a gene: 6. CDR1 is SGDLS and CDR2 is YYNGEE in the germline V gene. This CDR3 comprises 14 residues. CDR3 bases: TGTGCCAGCAGCCTGGGACAGGGTGGGTCACCCCTCCACTTT. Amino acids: CASSLGQGGSPLHF.

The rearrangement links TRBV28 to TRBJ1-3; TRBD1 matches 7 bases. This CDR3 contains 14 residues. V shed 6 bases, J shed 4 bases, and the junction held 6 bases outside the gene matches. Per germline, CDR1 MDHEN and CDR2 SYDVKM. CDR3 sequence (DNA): TGTGCCAGCAGGCCGACAGGGAGAGGAAACACCATATATTTT. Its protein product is CASRPTGRGNTIYF.

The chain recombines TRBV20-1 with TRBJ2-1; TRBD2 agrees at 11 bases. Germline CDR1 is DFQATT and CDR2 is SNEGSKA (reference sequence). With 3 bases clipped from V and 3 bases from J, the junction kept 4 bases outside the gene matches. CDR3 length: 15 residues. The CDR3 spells CSASLLAGGYNEQFF. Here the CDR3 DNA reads TGCAGTGCTAGTCTCCTAGCGGGGGGCTACAATGAGCAGTTCTTC.

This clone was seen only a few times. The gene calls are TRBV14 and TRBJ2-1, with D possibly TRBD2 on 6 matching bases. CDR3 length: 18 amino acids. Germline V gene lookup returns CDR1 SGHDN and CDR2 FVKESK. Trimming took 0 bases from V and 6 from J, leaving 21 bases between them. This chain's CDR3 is CASSQDPWGVWGTNEQFF. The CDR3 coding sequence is TGTGCCAGCAGCCAAGATCCTTGGGGGGTTTGGGGTACCAATGAGCAGTTCTTC.

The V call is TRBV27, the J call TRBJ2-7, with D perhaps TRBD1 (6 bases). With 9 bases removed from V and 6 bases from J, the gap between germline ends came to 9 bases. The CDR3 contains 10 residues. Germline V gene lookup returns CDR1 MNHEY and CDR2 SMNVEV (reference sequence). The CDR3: CARGHGEQYF. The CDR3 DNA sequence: TGTGCCAGGGGACATGGCGAGCAGTACTTC.

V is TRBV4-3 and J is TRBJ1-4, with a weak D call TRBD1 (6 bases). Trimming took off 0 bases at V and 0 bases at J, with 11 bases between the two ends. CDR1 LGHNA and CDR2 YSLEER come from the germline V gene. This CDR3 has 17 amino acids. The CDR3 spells CASSQDIGGPTNEKLFF. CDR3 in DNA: TGCGCCAGCAGCCAAGATATCGGGGGGCCAACTAATGAAAAACTGTTTTTT.

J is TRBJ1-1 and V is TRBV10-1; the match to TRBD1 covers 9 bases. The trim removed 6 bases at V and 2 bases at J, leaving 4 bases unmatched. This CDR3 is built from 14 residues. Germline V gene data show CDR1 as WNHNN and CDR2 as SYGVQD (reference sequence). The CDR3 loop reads CASSLGQGNTEAFF. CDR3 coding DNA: TGCGCCAGCAGCCTGGGACAGGGAAACACTGAAGCTTTCTTT.

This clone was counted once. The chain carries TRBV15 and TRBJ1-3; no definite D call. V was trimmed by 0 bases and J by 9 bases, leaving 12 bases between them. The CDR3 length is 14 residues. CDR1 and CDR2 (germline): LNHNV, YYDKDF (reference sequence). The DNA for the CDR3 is TGTGCCACCAGCAGAGAGGCCATCCCCGCCACCATATATTTT. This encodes CATSREAIPATIYF. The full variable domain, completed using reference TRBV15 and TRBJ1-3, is DAMVIQNPRYQVTQFGKPVTLSCSQTLNHNVMYWYQQKSSQAPKLLFHYYDKDFNNEADTPDNFQSRRPNTSFCFLDIRSPGLGDTAMYLCATSREAIPATIYFGEGSWLTVV.

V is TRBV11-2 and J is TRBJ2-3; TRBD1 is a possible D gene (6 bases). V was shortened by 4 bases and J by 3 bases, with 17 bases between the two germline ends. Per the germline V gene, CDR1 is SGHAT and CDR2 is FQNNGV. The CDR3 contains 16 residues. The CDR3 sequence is CASSSPGQLGTDTQYF. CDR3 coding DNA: TGTGCCAGCAGCTCACCCGGACAGCTGGGGACAGATACGCAGTATTTT.

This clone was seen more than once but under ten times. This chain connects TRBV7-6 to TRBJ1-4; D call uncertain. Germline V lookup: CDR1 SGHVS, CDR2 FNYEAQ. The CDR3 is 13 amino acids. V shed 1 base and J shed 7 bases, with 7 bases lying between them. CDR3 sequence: CASSLGGGEKLFF. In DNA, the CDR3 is TGTGCCAGCAGCTTAGGAGGAGGTGAAAAACTGTTTTTT.

DNA of the CDR3: TGTGCCTGGAGTGTACCGGCGTGGGGGGTTCTCGGAAACACCATATATTTT. This codes for CAWSVPAWGVLGNTIYF. The chain joins TRBV30 to TRBJ1-3; D might be TRBD1 (5 bases). Trimming shortened V by 0 bases and J by 4 bases, and 19 bases separated the two germline ends. Germline CDR1 reads GTSNPN; CDR2 reads SVGIG (reference sequence). CDR3 length equals 17 residues.

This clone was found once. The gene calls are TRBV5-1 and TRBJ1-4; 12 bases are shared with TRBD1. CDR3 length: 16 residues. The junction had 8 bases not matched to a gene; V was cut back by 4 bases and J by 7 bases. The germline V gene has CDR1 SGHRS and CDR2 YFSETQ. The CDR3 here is CASSRDRGLVGEKLFF. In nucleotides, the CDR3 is TGCGCCAGCAGCCGGGACAGGGGGCTGGTGGGTGAAAAACTGTTTTTT.